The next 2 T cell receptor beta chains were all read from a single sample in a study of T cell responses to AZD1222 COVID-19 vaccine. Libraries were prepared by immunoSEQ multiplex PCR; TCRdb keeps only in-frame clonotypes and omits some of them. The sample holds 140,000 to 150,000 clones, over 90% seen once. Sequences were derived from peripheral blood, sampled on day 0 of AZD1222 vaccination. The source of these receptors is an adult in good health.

The CDR3 DNA sequence: TGTGCCAGTAGTACCCTAGCTGAGCAGTTCTTC. Translation gives CASSTLAEQFF. V is TRBV19 and J is TRBJ2-1; the D gene is possibly TRBD2 (5 bases). Trimming took 4 bases from V and 9 from J, leaving 7 bases between them. CDR1 and CDR2 from the germline V gene are LNHDA and SQIVND (reference sequence). The CDR3 contains 11 residues.

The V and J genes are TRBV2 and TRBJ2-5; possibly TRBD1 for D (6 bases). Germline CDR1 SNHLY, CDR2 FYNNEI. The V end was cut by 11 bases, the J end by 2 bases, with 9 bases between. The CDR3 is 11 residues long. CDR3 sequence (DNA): TGTGCCGAAGGACAGCAAGAGACCCAGTACTTC. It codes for CAEGQQETQYF.